This TCR beta chain originates from a study of blood T cells in healthy people across ages. Findings and limits, study-wide: When one million T cells were used, diversity estimates were thought to be underestimates. Whereas aged donors had fewer naive CD4+ cells, long-lived donors had more of them and higher diversity. Strongly correlated with naive T cell percentage was TCR beta diversity.

The CDR3 contains 13 residues. Germline trimming cut 6 bases from V and 3 bases from J; bases unmatched to any gene: 5. Germline CDR1 DFQATT, CDR2 SNEGSKA (reference sequence). For the second PCR, which ran for roughly 7 to 11 cycles, a sample-barcoded 5' primer and a J-beta primer mix were used. Every molecule of cDNA carried a tag from a template-switch adaptor with 12 random nucleotides. TCRdb processed the 5' RACE reads anew with MiXCR; each CDR3 protein has one entry. Among about a million distinct CDR3 sequences listed, roughly two fifths were seen once. To note about this clonotype: What it binds is not known.

This TCR came from a man between 18 and 35 years old in good health. The rearrangement links TRBV20-1 to TRBJ1-1; 9 nucleotides match TRBD1. Sequencing was carried out using blood. The CDR3 here is CSAPGTGYTEAFF. CDR3 sequence (DNA): TGCAGTGCCCCCGGGACAGGGTACACTGAAGCTTTCTTT.